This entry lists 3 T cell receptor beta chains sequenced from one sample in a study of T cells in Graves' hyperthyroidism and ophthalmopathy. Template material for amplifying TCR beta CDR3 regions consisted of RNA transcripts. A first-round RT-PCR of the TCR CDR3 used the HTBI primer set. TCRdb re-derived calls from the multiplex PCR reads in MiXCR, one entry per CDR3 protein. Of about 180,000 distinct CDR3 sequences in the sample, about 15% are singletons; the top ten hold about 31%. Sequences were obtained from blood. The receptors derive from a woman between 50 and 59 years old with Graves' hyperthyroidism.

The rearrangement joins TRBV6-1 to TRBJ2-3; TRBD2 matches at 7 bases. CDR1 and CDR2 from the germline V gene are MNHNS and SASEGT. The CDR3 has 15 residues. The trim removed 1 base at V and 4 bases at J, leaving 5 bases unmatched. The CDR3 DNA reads TGTGCCAGCAGTGAAGATGGCGGGAGTCCAGATACGCAGTATTTT. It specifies CASSEDGGSPDTQYF.

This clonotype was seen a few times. CDR3: CSAPKDNGYTF. DNA of the CDR3: TGCAGCGCTCCCAAAGACAATGGCTACACCTTC. The rearrangement links TRBV29-1 to TRBJ1-2; no definite D call. CDR3 length: 11 amino acids. The germline gives CDR1 SQVTM, CDR2 ANQGSEA. V was shortened by 7 bases and J by 6 bases, with 12 bases between the two germline ends.

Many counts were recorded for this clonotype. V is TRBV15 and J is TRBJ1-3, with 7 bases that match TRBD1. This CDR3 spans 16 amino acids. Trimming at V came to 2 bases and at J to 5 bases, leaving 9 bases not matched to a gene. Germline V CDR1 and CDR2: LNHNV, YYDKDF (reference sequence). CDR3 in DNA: TGTGCCACCAGCAGACAGCAAGGGGGCCATCGAAACACCATATATTTT. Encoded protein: CATSRQQGGHRNTIYF.